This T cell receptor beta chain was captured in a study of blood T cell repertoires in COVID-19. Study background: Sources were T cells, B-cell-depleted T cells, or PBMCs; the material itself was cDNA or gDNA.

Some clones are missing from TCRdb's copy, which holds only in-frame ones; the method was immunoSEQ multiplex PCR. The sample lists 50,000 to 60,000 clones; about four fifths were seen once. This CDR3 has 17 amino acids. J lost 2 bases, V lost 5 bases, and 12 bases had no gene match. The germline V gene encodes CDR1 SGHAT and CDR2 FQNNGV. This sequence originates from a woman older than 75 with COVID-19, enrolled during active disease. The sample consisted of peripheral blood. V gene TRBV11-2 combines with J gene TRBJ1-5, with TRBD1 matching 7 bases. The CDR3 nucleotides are TGTGCCAGCAGCCCCGGGGACAGCCCTTGGGGCAATCAGCCCCAGCATTTT. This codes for CASSPGDSPWGNQPQHF. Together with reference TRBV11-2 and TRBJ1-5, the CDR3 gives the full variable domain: EAGVAQSPRYKIIEKRQSVAFWCNPISGHATLYWYQQILGQGPKLLIQFQNNGVVDDSQLPKDRFSAERLKGVDSTLKIQPAKLEDSAVYLCASSPGDSPWGNQPQHFGDGTRLSIL.